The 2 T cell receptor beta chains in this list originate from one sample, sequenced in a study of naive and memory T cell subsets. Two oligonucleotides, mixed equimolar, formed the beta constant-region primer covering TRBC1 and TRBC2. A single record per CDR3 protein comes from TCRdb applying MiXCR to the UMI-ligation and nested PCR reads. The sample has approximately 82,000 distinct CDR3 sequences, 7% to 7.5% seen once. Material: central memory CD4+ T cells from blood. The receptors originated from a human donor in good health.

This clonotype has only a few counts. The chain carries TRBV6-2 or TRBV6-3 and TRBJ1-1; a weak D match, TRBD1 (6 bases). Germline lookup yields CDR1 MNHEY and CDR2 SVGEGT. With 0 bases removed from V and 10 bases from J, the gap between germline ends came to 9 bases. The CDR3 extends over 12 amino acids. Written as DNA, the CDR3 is TGTGCCAGCAGTTACTCCGAACAGGGAGCTTTCTTT. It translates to CASSYSEQGAFF.

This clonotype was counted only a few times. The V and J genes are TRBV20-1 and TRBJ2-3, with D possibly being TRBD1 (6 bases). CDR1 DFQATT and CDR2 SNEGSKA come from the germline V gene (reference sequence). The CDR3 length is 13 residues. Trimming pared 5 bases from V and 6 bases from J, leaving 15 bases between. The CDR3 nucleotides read TGCAGTGCTGGGACCGGGACAACCGATACGCAGTATTTT. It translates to CSAGTGTTDTQYF.